A single sample gave rise to the 15 T cell receptor beta chains below, sequenced in a study of graft-versus-host responses after intestinal transplantation. Antigens of these TCRs are unknown. Data came from immunoSEQ multiplex PCR; TCRdb stores just in-frame clones and leaves some out. Of around 100,000 clones in the sample, roughly 87% are singletons; the top ten hold 0.9% to 1%. Material: unstimulated CD4+ T cells sorted from spleen or lymph node cells, obtained before transplant. The receptors originated from a human donor who was the organ donor for an intestinal transplant.

The chain has TRBV4-1 and TRBJ1-2; TRBD1 matches 8 bases. The CDR3 is 13 residues long. In germline, CDR1 is MGHRA, CDR2 YSYEKL. The V and J ends lost 1 base and 8 bases, in that order; junction bases with no gene match: 3. The CDR3 bases are TGCGCCAGCAGCCAAGGGACAGGGCTAGGCTACACCTTC. It specifies CASSQGTGLGYTF.

The chain has TRBV9 and TRBJ2-5; 7 bases align to TRBD2. Germline V gene sequence: CDR1 SGDLS, CDR2 YYNGEE. J was trimmed by 5 bases and V by 0 bases; bases with no gene match: 10. CDR3 length: 16 amino acids. The CDR3 nucleotides read TGTGCCAGCAGCGTAGGGGTCCAGGGAGGGTATGAGACCCAGTACTTC. Amino acid sequence: CASSVGVQGGYETQYF.

The chain is built from TRBV28 and TRBJ1-5; possible D gene TRBD1, 5 bases. V was pared by 1 base and J by 6 bases, with 13 bases between. The CDR3 has 15 residues. CDR1 is MDHEN, CDR2 SYDVKM, per germline. The CDR3 loop reads CASSLSSRGSQPQHF. CDR3 coding DNA: TGTGCCAGCAGTTTATCGTCAAGGGGAAGTCAGCCCCAGCATTTT.

The genes are TRBV6-6 and TRBJ2-2; D call uncertain. The germline V gene has CDR1 MNHNY and CDR2 SVGAGI (reference sequence). CDR3 length: 14 amino acids. Between the trimmed V and J ends, which lost 0 bases and 1 base, there was a span of 3 bases. CDR3 DNA: TGTGCCAGCAGTTACTCGAGGAACACCGGGGAGCTGTTTTTT. It is translated as CASSYSRNTGELFF.

The chain recombines TRBV28 with TRBJ1-1, with 9 bases that match TRBD1. The V gene end was trimmed by 0 bases and the J gene end by 0 bases; junction bases not matched to a gene: 11. Germline V gene lookup returns CDR1 MDHEN and CDR2 SYDVKM. The CDR3 is made up of 19 amino acids. The CDR3 here is CASSLWSTGGPNMNTEAFF. The CDR3 coding sequence is TGTGCCAGCAGTTTATGGAGCACAGGGGGCCCTAATATGAACACTGAAGCTTTCTTT.

The chain recombines TRBV25-1 with TRBJ2-4, with 10 positions matching TRBD1. Germline-derived CDR1 and CDR2 are MGHDK and SYGVNS. V lost 10 bases to trimming and J lost 0 bases; unmatched junction nucleotides: 12. The CDR3 extends over 17 amino acids. The CDR3 DNA sequence: TGTGCCATCCCTTCTATTGGACAGGGGGTAGCCAAAAACATTCAGTACTTC. Protein product: CAIPSIGQGVAKNIQYF. Full variable domain (missing parts from reference TRBV25-1 and TRBJ2-4): EADIYQTPRYLVIGTGKKITLECSQTMGHDKMYWYQQDPGMELHLIHYSYGVNSTEKGDLSSESTVSRIRTEHFPLTLESARPSHTSQYLCAIPSIGQGVAKNIQYFGAGTRLSVL.

The genes are TRBV5-4 and TRBJ1-1; D remains ambiguous. The CDR3 consists of 13 residues. Germline CDR1 reads SGHNT; CDR2 reads YYREEE (reference sequence). Trimming pared 1 base from V and 7 bases from J, leaving 11 bases between. The CDR3 loop is CASSLLQRSEAFF. DNA for the CDR3: TGTGCCAGCAGCTTGCTACAGCGCAGTGAAGCTTTCTTT.

J is TRBJ1-6 and V is TRBV4-1; D might be TRBD1 (5 bases). There are 16 residues in the CDR3. The germline CDR1 and CDR2 sequences are MGHRA and YSYEKL. V lost 4 bases and J lost 6, with 16 bases in between. CDR3 in amino acids: CASSRADTGGNSPLHF. CDR3 nucleotide sequence: TGCGCCAGCAGCCGCGCCGATACAGGCGGTAATTCACCCCTCCACTTT.

This clone has a handful of counts. The chain employs TRBV28 and TRBJ1-1; D call uncertain. V dropped 9 bases and J dropped 1 base, with 12 bases sitting between them. The CDR3 has 13 residues. The germline V gene encodes CDR1 MDHEN and CDR2 SYDVKM. Here the CDR3 DNA reads TGTGCCAGTGGGAATCTTCCGAACACTGAAGCTTTCTTT. The encoded protein is CASGNLPNTEAFF.

The rearrangement uses TRBV7-9 and TRBJ1-2; D possibly corresponds to TRBD1 (5 bases). Germline V gives CDR1 SEHNR, CDR2 FQNEAQ (reference sequence). V shed 1 base and J shed 14 bases, with 14 bases lying between them. This CDR3 is 12 amino acids long. CDR3 region: CASSLVSRERTF. CDR3 sequence (DNA): TGTGCCAGCAGCTTAGTATCCAGGGAGCGGACCTTC.

The chain couples TRBV11-2 to TRBJ2-7; D uncertain. The CDR3 is 13 residues long. The germline V gene has CDR1 SGHAT and CDR2 FQNNGV. Trimming took off 3 bases at V and 0 bases at J, with 6 bases between the two ends. CDR3 sequence reads: CASSFISSYEQYF. The CDR3 coding sequence is TGTGCCAGCAGCTTCATCAGCTCCTACGAGCAGTACTTC.

This chain joins TRBV28 and TRBJ2-7, with a possible D match to TRBD1 (6 bases). This CDR3 has 14 residues. CDR1 MDHEN and CDR2 SYDVKM come from the germline V gene. Trimming shortened V by 6 bases and J by 4 bases, and 16 bases separated the two germline ends. The CDR3 DNA sequence: TGTGCCAGCAGCCCCTTGGGGGCTTTATACGAGCAGTACTTC. This gives the protein CASSPLGALYEQYF.

V and J are TRBV4-2 and TRBJ2-7, with 12 positions matching TRBD2. Per germline, CDR1 LGHNA and CDR2 YNFKEQ. This CDR3 has 16 residues. V dropped 4 bases and J dropped 2; count of bases not matched to a gene: 6. In DNA form, the CDR3 reads TGTGCCAGCAGCCCAGGCCCTAGCGGGGGGGCCTACGAGCAGTACTTC. Translation: CASSPGPSGGAYEQYF.

DNA for the CDR3: TGCGCCAGCAGCTTGGCCCGAACCGGGACAGGGAGCTATGGCTACACCTTC. As protein: CASSLARTGTGSYGYTF. J is TRBJ1-2 and V is TRBV5-1, with 9 bases lining up with TRBD1. The CDR3 consists of 17 residues. CDR1 and CDR2 from the germline V gene are SGHRS and YFSETQ. Losses at the gene ends were 0 bases for V and 4 bases for J; bases not matched to a gene: 10.

The chain combines TRBV7-3 with TRBJ2-7; TRBD1 or TRBD2 may be the D gene (5 bases each). V gave up 3 bases and J gave up 0 bases, with 12 bases separating them. Germline CDR1 and CDR2: SGHTA and FQGTGA. The CDR3 totals 15 residues. Here the CDR3 reads CASSFTGPSSYEQYF. The CDR3 region has the DNA TGTGCCAGCAGCTTCACGGGACCCAGCTCCTACGAGCAGTACTTC.